This is a list of T cell receptor beta chains from one sample in a study of identical twins. Each CDR3 protein is one row after TCRdb ran MiXCR on the 5' RACE reads. The sample lists approximately 500,000 distinct CDR3 sequences; roughly 24% were seen once. This same sample was also part of a study on T cells expressing NK-cell markers.

Sequenced: CD4+ T cells sorted from blood. Receptor source: a woman aged 18-35 years in good health. Each CDR3 is given with its conserved first and last residue.

CAARETGGNTIYF	TRBV6-1	TRBJ1-3
CSARVLSGGGEQYF	TRBV20-1	TRBJ2-7
CASSPYPGQGWNEQYF	TRBV7-8	TRBJ2-7
CASSYIAGERGEQFF	TRBV11-2	TRBJ2-1
CASSLAHVTTNTEAFF	TRBV7-2	TRBJ1-1
CASSAANPYNEQFF	TRBV10-1	TRBJ2-1
CSVEISGVQETQYF	TRBV29-1	TRBJ2-5
CASVAVQRGDTQYF	TRBV2	TRBJ2-3
CASSYSSLRGVSSYNSPLHF	TRBV6-2/TRBV6-3	TRBJ1-6
CASSPSNNEKLFF	TRBV5-1	TRBJ1-4
CASSLVWSGELFF	TRBV5-1	TRBJ2-2
CASSQGQNNEQFF	TRBV3-1	TRBJ2-1
CASSTGRPSGRIYEQFF	TRBV21-1	TRBJ2-1
CAISETFTGELFF	TRBV10-3	TRBJ2-2
CASTDSGRGETQYF	TRBV7-9	TRBJ2-5
CASSHAFGVPVTGNTIYF	TRBV4-3	TRBJ1-3
CASRTAGTGNYEQYF	TRBV28	TRBJ2-7
CASSLRGQAQETQYF	TRBV12-3/TRBV12-4	TRBJ2-5
CASVKQETQYF	TRBV12-3/TRBV12-4	TRBJ2-5
CASSYSFKEFF	TRBV6-5	TRBJ2-1
CASSQDHFRGRSLYNEQFF	TRBV4-3	TRBJ2-1
CSARIVGGRVTGELFF	TRBV20-1	TRBJ2-2
CASSRTQGRTTYGYTF	TRBV3-1	TRBJ1-2
CASSRRGTTNEKLFF	TRBV6-1	TRBJ1-4
CASSLTPGGPNTGELFF	TRBV7-3	TRBJ2-2